This passage covers 19 T cell receptor beta chains from one sample sequenced in a study of TIL therapy for anti-PD-1-resistant metastatic lung cancer (dated by TCRdb to the early 2020s). TCR beta CDR3 regions were amplified from genomic DNA with the immunoSEQ v3 hsTCRB kit using bias-controlled multiplex PCR. Drawn from immuneACCESS, this table holds only the in-frame rearrangements with V and J called that TCRdb kept. Clones are partly lost; checked studies trace under half to an unresolved V gene and leave the rest unexplained. This sample gives under 8,000 clones in total; 66% of them show up just once. The top ten hold approximately 17% of the sample. Sample time point, as interpreted from the label and publication: pre-treatment sample, taken before nivolumab and TIL therapy. Excised metastases, mostly pleural nodules or supraclavicular lymph nodes, were used as baseline tumor samples and were taken from the same resection from which TIL were grown.

This specimen was tumor tissue, taken at baseline. The receptor source for this set is a person between 25 and 80 years old with non-small cell lung cancer.

This sequence joins TRBV7-2 and TRBJ1-1, with D uncertain. There are 14 residues in the CDR3. Trimming left V 4 bases short and J 3 bases short, with 12 bases between. Germline V gives CDR1 SGHTA, CDR2 FQGNSA. CDR3 bases: TGTGCCAGCAGCTCCGATGACGGATACACTGAAGCTTTCTTT. Its protein product is CASSSDDGYTEAFF.

The J gene is TRBJ1-3, the V gene TRBV3-1 (or the pseudogene TRBV3-2); no clear D gene. V was trimmed by 1 base and J by 0 bases, leaving 10 bases between them. The CDR3 contains 16 residues. The germline V gene has CDR1 LGHDT and CDR2 YNNKEL (reference sequence). The CDR3 DNA sequence: TGTGCCAGCAGCCAAGGAGGTTTCGGCTCTGGAAACACCATATATTTT. Translated: CASSQGGFGSGNTIYF.

The gene calls are TRBV24-1 and TRBJ2-1; D is uncertain. Trimming pared 10 bases from V and 0 bases from J, leaving 12 bases between. This CDR3 has 14 amino acids. Germline CDR1 reads KGHDR; CDR2 reads SFDVKD. The CDR3 nucleotides are TGTGCCACTTCGGATCCCGACTCCTACAATGAGCAGTTCTTC. This sequence encodes CATSDPDSYNEQFF.

V is TRBV6-2 or TRBV6-3 and J is TRBJ2-7; maybe TRBD2 (5 bases). Looked up from germline, CDR1 is MNHEY and CDR2 is SVGEGT. This CDR3 spans 14 amino acids. V was trimmed by 4 bases and J by 0 bases, leaving 10 bases between them. CDR3 loop: CASSFGVPSYEQYF. The CDR3 coding sequence is TGTGCCAGCAGTTTCGGGGTCCCCTCCTACGAGCAGTACTTC.

The chain employs TRBV7-8 and TRBJ1-5; D unclear. The CDR3 spans 13 residues. V was cut by 5 bases and J by 4 bases, with 9 bases left in between. In germline, CDR1 is SGHVS, CDR2 FQNEAQ. CDR3 nucleotides: TGTGCCAGCAGCCGGGGTCTTAATCAGCCCCAGCATTTT. This codes for CASSRGLNQPQHF.

The chain links TRBV9 to TRBJ1-1; no reliable D call. CDR3 size: 13 residues. Germline V lookup: CDR1 SGDLS, CDR2 YYNGEE. V shed 3 bases and J shed 2 bases, with 8 bases lying between them. The CDR3 reads CASSAMPNTEAFF. CDR3 nucleotides: TGTGCCAGCAGCGCAATGCCCAACACTGAAGCTTTCTTT.

The rearrangement uses TRBV4-2 and TRBJ2-1; TRBD2 matches at 10 bases. The CDR3 loop spans 15 amino acids. J lost 6 bases, V lost 5 bases, and 7 bases had no gene match. Germline CDR1 is LGHNA and CDR2 is YNFKEQ. The CDR3 protein is CASSSLAGEGNEQFF. CDR3 in DNA: TGTGCCAGCAGCTCTCTAGCGGGAGAGGGCAATGAGCAGTTCTTC.

Comment on this clone: Other DNA sequences in the same sample also yield this CDR3. This chain uses TRBV5-1 with TRBJ1-1; D uncertain. The ends were cut back, 0 bases at V and 0 bases at J, with 6 bases in the middle. Per germline, CDR1 SGHRS and CDR2 YFSETQ. The CDR3 spans 14 residues. The CDR3 nucleotides are TGCGCCAGCAGCTTGGACGGTTTGAACACTGAAGCTTTCTTT. This encodes CASSLDGLNTEAFF.

CDR3 in DNA: TGCGCCAGCAGCTTGTGGCAGATAAACACTGAAGCTTTCTTT. This translates into CASSLWQINTEAFF. V usage is TRBV5-1 and J usage is TRBJ1-1, with D unclear. Germline loops: CDR1 SGHRS, CDR2 YFSETQ. This CDR3 has 14 residues. The V end lost 1 base, the J end lost 2 bases, and 9 bases lay between the germline ends.

This clone has only a few counts. The chain is built from TRBV4-2 and TRBJ1-4, with 10 bases lining up with TRBD1. This CDR3 has 18 residues. The V segment lost 4 bases and the J segment 0 bases; nucleotides outside the gene matches: 8. The V gene's germline CDR1 is LGHNA and CDR2 YNFKEQ. In DNA, the CDR3 is TGTGCCAGCAGCCCATGGACAGGGGGGGCGGCAACTAATGAAAAACTGTTTTTT. Translation: CASSPWTGGAATNEKLFF.

The rearrangement links TRBV7-3 to TRBJ1-1, with TRBD1 matching over 11 bases. Germline V gives CDR1 SGHTA, CDR2 FQGTGA. The trim removed 5 bases at V and 5 bases at J, leaving 7 bases unmatched. This CDR3 has 15 residues. The CDR3 loop reads CASSQTGQGETEAFF. As DNA, the CDR3 is TGTGCCAGCAGCCAAACGGGACAGGGGGAGACTGAAGCTTTCTTT. The variable domain in full, with the rest retrieved from reference TRBV7-3 and TRBJ1-1, is GAGVSQTPSNKVTEKGKYVELRCDPISGHTALYWYRQSLGQGPEFLIYFQGTGAADDSGLPNDRFFAVRPEGSVSTLKIQRTERGDSAVYLCASSQTGQGETEAFFGQGTRLTVV.

The chain couples TRBV6-1 to TRBJ2-1; D call uncertain. V lost 1 base and J lost 8, with 18 bases in between. CDR1 is MNHNS, CDR2 SASEGT, per germline. The CDR3 length is 16 residues. In DNA form, the CDR3 reads TGTGCCAGCAGTGAAGGCGCCCTGGTAGTTAATGATGAGCAGTTCTTC. This translates into CASSEGALVVNDEQFF.

CDR3 residues: CAWSVYWVGGEQYF. DNA of the CDR3: TGTGCCTGGAGTGTTTATTGGGTCGGGGGCGAGCAGTACTTC. This chain links TRBV30 with TRBJ2-7; tentative D call: TRBD2 (6 bases). Per germline, CDR1 GTSNPN and CDR2 SVGIG (reference sequence). V lost 0 bases and J lost 6, with 15 bases in between. The CDR3 has 14 amino acids.

This chain links TRBV5-1 with TRBJ2-1; TRBD2 matches 9 bases. The CDR3 consists of 16 residues. V was pared by 0 bases and J by 3 bases, with 4 bases of the junction left unmatched. Per germline, CDR1 SGHRS and CDR2 YFSETQ. Here the CDR3 DNA reads TGCGCCAGCAGCTTGGTCGCGGGAGGGATCTACAATGAGCAGTTCTTC. This translates into CASSLVAGGIYNEQFF.

V gene TRBV27 combines with J gene TRBJ2-1; the match to TRBD2 covers 10 bases. CDR1 and CDR2 (germline): MNHEY, SMNVEV (reference sequence). The V gene end was trimmed by 5 bases and the J gene end by 5 bases; junction bases not matched to a gene: 9. This CDR3 is 16 amino acids long. As DNA, the CDR3 is TGTGCCAGCAGTCCCCTGACTAGCGGGTCCAACAATGAGCAGTTCTTC. This encodes CASSPLTSGSNNEQFF.

CDR3 region: CASSWIPGTTTNTQYF. In nucleotides, the CDR3 is TGCGCCAGCAGCTGGATCCCAGGGACTACTACGAATACGCAGTATTTT. V is TRBV5-1 and J is TRBJ2-3, with 7 bases lining up with TRBD2. V trimming: 3 bases; J trimming: 7 bases; junction bases outside the gene matches: 14. There are 16 residues in the CDR3. The V gene's germline CDR1 is SGHRS and CDR2 YFSETQ. The variable domain in full, with the rest retrieved from reference TRBV5-1 and TRBJ2-3, is KAGVTQTPRYLIKTRGQQVTLSCSPISGHRSVSWYQQTPGQGLQFLFEYFSETQRNKGNFPGRFSGRQFSNSRSEMNVSTLELGDSALYLCASSWIPGTTTNTQYFGPGTRLTVL.

V and J are TRBV7-8 and TRBJ1-6; D remains ambiguous. The germline V and J ends were trimmed by 1 base and 6 bases, with 7 bases remaining between them. Germline-derived CDR1 and CDR2 are SGHVS and FQNEAQ. The CDR3 loop spans 14 amino acids. In DNA, the CDR3 is TGTGCCAGCAGCTTAGTTAAGGTTAATTCACCCCTCCACTTT. It specifies CASSLVKVNSPLHF. Full variable domain (missing parts from reference TRBV7-8 and TRBJ1-6): GAGVSQSPRYKVAKRGQDVALRCDPISGHVSLFWYQQALGQGPEFLTYFQNEAQLDKSGLPSDRFFAERPEGSVSTLKIQRTQQEDSAVYLCASSLVKVNSPLHFGNGTRLTVT.

This clone has a single count. This chain uses TRBV7-8 with TRBJ2-7, with 14 bases matching TRBD2. CDR1 and CDR2 from the germline V gene are SGHVS and FQNEAQ. V shed 5 bases and J 4 bases; nucleotides not matched to a gene: 10. CDR3 length equals 17 residues. DNA of the CDR3: TGTGCCAGCAGCACCGGGACTAGCGGGGGCTTTTTATACGAGCAGTACTTC. This sequence encodes CASSTGTSGGFLYEQYF.

The V and J genes are TRBV19 and TRBJ1-5; no reliable D call. This CDR3 comprises 14 residues. Trimming took 2 bases from V and 3 from J, leaving 8 bases between them. Per germline, CDR1 LNHDA and CDR2 SQIVND (reference sequence). CDR3 amino acids: CASSIRRINQPQHF. In DNA form, the CDR3 reads TGTGCCAGTAGTATAAGACGAATCAATCAGCCCCAGCATTTT.